This TCR beta chain originates from a study of blood T cell repertoires in COVID-19. V shed 4 bases and J shed 4 bases, with 11 bases lying between them. The CDR3 has 14 residues. Germline-derived CDR1 and CDR2 are LGHNA and YNFKEQ. Authors' data handling: Nucleated cell number was recorded as an estimate derived from reference gene primer amplification. TCRdb's table, derived via immunoSEQ multiplex PCR, lists solely in-frame clones and lacks some. That table is the source of V, J and clone size, and D and trimming were worked out from the DNA. The sample lists more than 200,000 clones; 80% were seen once. Assignments of participants to cohorts depended upon their own reported clinical history.

The TCR sequence derives from a man younger than 45 with acute COVID-19. Sequencing was done on a sample of PBMCs or T cells enriched from blood (not recorded which). This rearrangement joins TRBV4-2 to TRBJ1-3; D remains unclear. CDR3 protein: CASSPRESGNTIYF. The CDR3 DNA is TGTGCCAGCAGCCCTCGGGAATCCGGAAACACCATATATTTT.